This T cell receptor beta chain came from a study of T cells in Graves' hyperthyroidism and ophthalmopathy. Template material for amplifying TCR beta CDR3 regions consisted of RNA transcripts. First-round RT-PCR targeting the TCR CDR3 was performed with the HTBI primer set. TCRdb redid the calling of the multiplex PCR reads with MiXCR, one entry per CDR3 protein. This table has around 440,000 distinct CDR3 sequences, roughly 14% appearing once. Graves' hyperthyroidism qualified as stable when ophthalmopathy did not progress within 18 months. Per germline, CDR1 SGHRS and CDR2 YFSETQ. The CDR3 sequence is 16 residues long. The V and J ends lost 0 bases and 3 bases, in that order; junction bases with no gene match: 8.

The chain joins TRBV5-1 to TRBJ2-7, with 8 bases identical to TRBD1. This sequence originates from a woman between 18 and 29 years old with Graves' hyperthyroidism. Sequenced: blood. The CDR3 loop reads CASSLGVRDRFYEQYF. The CDR3 DNA is TGCGCCAGCAGCTTGGGGGTTCGGGACAGGTTCTACGAGCAGTACTTC. The complete variable domain, with remaining parts taken from reference TRBV5-1 and TRBJ2-7, reads KAGVTQTPRYLIKTRGQQVTLSCSPISGHRSVSWYQQTPGQGLQFLFEYFSETQRNKGNFPGRFSGRQFSNSRSEMNVSTLELGDSALYLCASSLGVRDRFYEQYFGPGTRLTVT.